This T cell receptor (beta chain) was sequenced for a study of T cell responses to AZD1222 COVID-19 vaccine. Whole-study findings and limits: Reportedly, nearly half the spike-specific TCRs target unmutated variant regions. White British ancestry dominated among donors, who included more females, and clonal diversity was possibly underestimated.

The analysis combined second doses at about 4 or about 12 weeks. V was pared by 1 base and J by 4 bases, with 2 bases between. The CDR3 sequence is 12 residues long. Germline V gives CDR1 SGHTA, CDR2 FQGNSA. Method: immunoSEQ multiplex PCR; TCRdb's copy keeps in-frame clones and lacks some. The sample holds about 200,000 clones, about 89% seen once. Comment on this clone: Its antigen is as yet unknown.

The receptor was isolated from an adult who received the AZD1222 COVID-19 vaccine. The sample in question was peripheral blood, obtained 28 days after the second AZD1222 dose. The rearrangement uses TRBV7-2 and TRBJ1-5; no reliable D call. CDR3 sequence reads: CASSLGNQPQHF. As DNA, the CDR3 is TGTGCCAGCAGCTTAGGGAATCAGCCCCAGCATTTT. Filled out from reference TRBV7-2 and TRBJ1-5, the complete variable domain reads GAGVSQSPSNKVTEKGKDVELRCDPISGHTALYWYRQSLGQGLEFLIYFQGNSAPDKSGLPSDRFSAERTGGSVSTLTIQRTQQEDSAVYLCASSLGNQPQHFGDGTRLSIL.